The sequence of this T cell receptor (beta chain) was determined in a study of PD-L1 blockade in urothelial cancer. For the study at large: The number of prior chemotherapy regimens per patient was 0 to 3. Samples came from 3 weeks, at the second dose, and 6 weeks into treatment. A median approximately 150,000 T cells were found in blood samples.

Spiking of synthetic TCR analog templates was performed in each PCR. Assay used: immunoSEQ multiplex PCR; TCRdb lists only in-frame clones, some missing. The sample holds tens of thousands of clones, around 80% seen once. V was cut by 7 bases and J by 3 bases, with 16 bases left in between. In germline, CDR1 is MDHEN, CDR2 SYDVKM. The CDR3 is made up of 15 amino acids. V usage is TRBV28 and J usage is TRBJ1-5; possible D gene TRBD1, 6 bases. The receptor was isolated from a man between 65 and 79 years old with urothelial cancer. The sequences come from PBMCs, collected around atezolizumab (anti-PD-L1) treatment. CDR3 DNA sequence: TGTGCCAGCACCGAAGGCAGGGGTTACAATCAGCCCCAGCATTTT. It yields the protein CASTEGRGYNQPQHF.